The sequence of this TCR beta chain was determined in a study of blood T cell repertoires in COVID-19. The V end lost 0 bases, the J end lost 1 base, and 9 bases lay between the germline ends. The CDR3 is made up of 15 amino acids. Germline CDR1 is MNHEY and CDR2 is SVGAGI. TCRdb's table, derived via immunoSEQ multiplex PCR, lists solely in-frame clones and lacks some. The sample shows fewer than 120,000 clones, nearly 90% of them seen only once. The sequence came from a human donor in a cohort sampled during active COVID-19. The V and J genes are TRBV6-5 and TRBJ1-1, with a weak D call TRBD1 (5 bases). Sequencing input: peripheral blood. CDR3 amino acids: CASSYSSGGNTEAFF. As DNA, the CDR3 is TGTGCCAGCAGTTACTCGTCCGGGGGGAACACTGAAGCTTTCTTT.